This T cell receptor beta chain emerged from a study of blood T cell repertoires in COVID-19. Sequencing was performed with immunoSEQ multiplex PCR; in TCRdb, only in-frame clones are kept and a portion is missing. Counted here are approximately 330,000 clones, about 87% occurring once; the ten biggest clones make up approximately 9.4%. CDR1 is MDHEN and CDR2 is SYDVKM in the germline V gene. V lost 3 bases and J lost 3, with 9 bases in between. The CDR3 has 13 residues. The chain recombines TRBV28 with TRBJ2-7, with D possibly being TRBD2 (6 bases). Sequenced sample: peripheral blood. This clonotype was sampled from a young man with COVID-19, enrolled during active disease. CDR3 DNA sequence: TGTGCCAGCAGTTTCGGGGAGGACTACGAGCAGTACTTC. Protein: CASSFGEDYEQYF.